These T cell receptor beta chains were read from a single sample in a study of early T cells in non-severe SARS-CoV-2 infection. MiXCR, applied by TCRdb to the 5' RACE reads, yields one record per CDR3 protein. The table lists 85,000 to 100,000 distinct CDR3 sequences, 9.5% to 11% of them singletons. Sequenced material: whole blood, taken at baseline. All receptors come from an adult who was a healthcare worker with PCR-confirmed SARS-CoV-2 infection or an uninfected control (not recorded which). Each CDR3 is given with its conserved first and last residue. A D gene is named only where the DNA matches it firmly. Size is omitted from some rows. Given values are once, few, many or a class for expanded clones.

d_call j_call v_call clone_size cdr3_aa cdr3_nt
NA TRBJ2-3 TRBV7-2 few CASSPRDTYTDTQYF TGTGCCAGCAGCCCCAGGGACACCTACACAGATACGCAGTATTTT
NA TRBJ2-3 TRBV3-1 many CASSSGLGTQYF TGTGCCAGCAGCTCGGGGTTGGGTACGCAGTATTTT
NA TRBJ2-1 TRBV3-1 many CASSPWGGTYNEQFF TGTGCCAGCAGCCCTTGGGGTGGGACCTACAATGAGCAGTTCTTC
NA TRBJ1-6 TRBV30 NA CASQAEYNSPLHF TGTGCCTCCCAGGCTGAGTATAATTCACCCCTCCACTTT
TRBD2 TRBJ2-3 TRBV7-2 NA CASSLLAGVDTQYF TGTGCCAGCAGCTTACTAGCGGGAGTAGATACGCAGTATTTT
TRBD2 TRBJ2-7 TRBV6-2/TRBV6-3 many CASTSHKKRDLYEQYF TGTGCCAGCACGTCACATAAAAAGCGGGATTTGTACGAGCAGTACTTC
TRBD1 TRBJ2-1 TRBV6-2/TRBV6-3 NA CASIDVYRGEQFF TGTGCCAGTATCGACGTCTACAGGGGTGAGCAGTTCTTC
TRBD1 TRBJ2-6 TRBV5-1 NA CASSPHRGIPSGANVLTF TGCGCCAGCAGCCCACACAGGGGCATCCCCTCTGGGGCCAACGTCCTGACTTTC
TRBD2 TRBJ2-3 TRBV11-3 NA CASSAGTSGSPDTQYF TGTGCCAGCAGCGCCGGGACTAGCGGGAGTCCCGATACGCAGTATTTT
NA TRBJ1-6 TRBV10-3 NA CAIRVGDSSPLHF TGTGCCATCCGTGTGGGGGATTCTTCACCCCTCCACTTT
NA TRBJ2-5 TRBV7-3 NA CASSSQPQETQYF TGTGCCAGCAGCTCGCAGCCCCAAGAGACCCAGTACTTC
NA TRBJ2-2 TRBV7-8 NA CASSLSSGELFF TGTGCCAGCAGCTTAAGTTCTGGGGAGCTGTTTTTT
NA TRBJ1-2 TRBV18 many CASSQNREEVYGYTF TGTGCCAGCTCACAAAACAGGGAAGAGGTCTATGGCTACACCTTC
TRBD2 TRBJ2-1 TRBV3-1 few CASSPWTSGDNEQFF TGTGCCAGCAGCCCTTGGACTAGCGGGGACAATGAGCAGTTCTTC